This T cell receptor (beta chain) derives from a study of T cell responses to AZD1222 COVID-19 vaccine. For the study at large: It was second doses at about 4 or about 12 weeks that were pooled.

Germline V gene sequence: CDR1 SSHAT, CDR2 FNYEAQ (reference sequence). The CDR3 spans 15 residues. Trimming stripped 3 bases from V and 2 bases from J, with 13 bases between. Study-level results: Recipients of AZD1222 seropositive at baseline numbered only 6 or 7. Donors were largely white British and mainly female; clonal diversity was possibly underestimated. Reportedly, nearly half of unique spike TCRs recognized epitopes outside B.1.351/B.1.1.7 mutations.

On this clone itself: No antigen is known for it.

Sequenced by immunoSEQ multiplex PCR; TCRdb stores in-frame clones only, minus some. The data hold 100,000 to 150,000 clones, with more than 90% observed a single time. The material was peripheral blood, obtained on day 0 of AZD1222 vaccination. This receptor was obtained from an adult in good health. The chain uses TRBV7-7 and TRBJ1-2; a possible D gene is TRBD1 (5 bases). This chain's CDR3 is CASSLWAGWNYGYTF. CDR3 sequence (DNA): TGTGCCAGCAGCTTGTGGGCAGGGTGGAACTATGGCTACACCTTC.